This is a list of T cell receptor beta chains from one sample in a study of blood T cell repertoires in COVID-19. Here immunoSEQ multiplex PCR was the method, and the copy in TCRdb shows in-frame clones only, minus some. The profile shows about 46,000 clones, over 70% of them singletons. The sample taken for sequencing was peripheral blood. Receptors were obtained from a man aged 50-59 years with acute or convalescent COVID-19. Both conserved end residues are part of each CDR3. Fields, in order: clone size, J gene, V gene, D gene, CDR3 DNA, CDR3 protein. A D gene is named only where the DNA matches it firmly. Clone size, where shown, is once, few, many, or a class for clones that have expanded.

size: NA
J: TRBJ2-1
V: TRBV19
D: NA
DNA: TGTGCCACACGAACCGGGAAATTCGACCTAGGCGAGCAGTTCTTC
CDR3: CATRTGKFDLGEQFF

size: NA
J: TRBJ2-1
V: TRBV5-4
D: NA
DNA: TGTGCCAGCACCGCCGGGGGCAATGAGCAGTTCTTC
CDR3: CASTAGGNEQFF

size: NA
J: TRBJ1-2
V: TRBV5-6
D: TRBD1
DNA: TGTGCCAGCGCCCAGGAGGCCCGGACAGGGAACACCTTC
CDR3: CASAQEARTGNTF

size: NA
J: TRBJ1-2
V: TRBV27
D: NA
DNA: TGTGCCAGCAGTTTATGGGGCGGCTATGGCTACACCTTC
CDR3: CASSLWGGYGYTF

size: NA
J: TRBJ2-7
V: TRBV21-1
D: NA
DNA: TGTGCCAGCACCTTTAAACAGGGATCTTCCTACGAGCAGTACTTC
CDR3: CASTFKQGSSYEQYF

size: once
J: TRBJ1-1
V: TRBV5-1
D: TRBD1
DNA: TGCGCCAGCAGCGTGGACAGGGGAGACACTGAAGCTTTCTTT
CDR3: CASSVDRGDTEAFF

size: NA
J: TRBJ2-1
V: TRBV18
D: NA
DNA: TGTGCCAGCTCACCACCTAGCGGCTCCTACAATGAGCAGTTCTTC
CDR3: CASSPPSGSYNEQFF

size: NA
J: TRBJ1-4
V: TRBV5-5
D: NA
DNA: TGTGCCAGCAGCTCTACCGGGGGAATAGGGGAAAAACTGTTTTTT
CDR3: CASSSTGGIGEKLFF

size: medium-sized
J: TRBJ1-2
V: TRBV27
D: TRBD1
DNA: TGTGCCAGCAGTTTACAGGGGGCTAACTATGGCTACACCTTC
CDR3: CASSLQGANYGYTF

size: NA
J: TRBJ1-6
V: TRBV9
D: NA
DNA: TGTGCCAGCAGCCGTGAAGATCCAGGGTCTCAATCACCCCTCCACTTT
CDR3: CASSREDPGSQSPLHF

size: NA
J: TRBJ1-2
V: TRBV27
D: NA
DNA: TGTGCCAGCAGTTTAGGGGCGCGGGGGCGCTATGGCTACACCTTC
CDR3: CASSLGARGRYGYTF

size: NA
J: TRBJ1-1
V: TRBV30
D: NA
DNA: TGTGCCTGGAGTGACAACCCTTACACTGAAGCTTTCTTT
CDR3: CAWSDNPYTEAFF

size: few
J: TRBJ1-2
V: TRBV28
D: NA
DNA: TGTGCCAGCAGTTCCCCCCCTGTCTATGGCTACACCTTC
CDR3: CASSSPPVYGYTF

size: NA
J: TRBJ2-7
V: TRBV24-1
D: TRBD1
DNA: TGTGCCACCAGTGGCGGACCGGGACAGACCTACGAGCAGTACTTC
CDR3: CATSGGPGQTYEQYF

size: few
J: TRBJ1-1
V: TRBV5-1
D: NA
DNA: TGCGCCAGCAGTTTAACACCCAACAGGGACACTGAAGCTTTCTTT
CDR3: CASSLTPNRDTEAFF

size: NA
J: TRBJ1-1
V: TRBV5-6
D: NA
DNA: TGTGCCAGCAGCTTGCTGGTTCAGGGTGGCACTGAAGCTTTCTTT
CDR3: CASSLLVQGGTEAFF

size: NA
J: TRBJ2-7
V: TRBV21-1
D: NA
DNA: TGTGCCAGCAGCAAAGCGCGCAGGGAGGGGGACGAGCAGTACTTC
CDR3: CASSKARREGDEQYF

size: NA
J: TRBJ2-7
V: TRBV5-4
D: TRBD2
DNA: TGTGCCAGCAGCTTGGGAGGGGCTAGCGGGAGAGAGCAGTACTTC
CDR3: CASSLGGASGREQYF

size: NA
J: TRBJ1-1
V: TRBV29-1
D: NA
DNA: TGCAGCGTTGAAGATCTGGGCAGGGATACTGAAGCTTTCTTT
CDR3: CSVEDLGRDTEAFF

size: NA
J: TRBJ1-5
V: TRBV19
D: NA
DNA: TGTGCCAGTAGTCCGACTAATCAGCCCCAGCATTTT
CDR3: CASSPTNQPQHF

size: NA
J: TRBJ2-5
V: TRBV2
D: NA
DNA: TGTGCCAGCAGGAGGTCACAGGGTCAAGAGACCCAGTACTTC
CDR3: CASRRSQGQETQYF

size: NA
J: TRBJ2-1
V: TRBV7-9
D: TRBD2
DNA: TGTGCCAGCAGCCTGGGACTAGCGTATGAGCAGTTCTTC
CDR3: CASSLGLAYEQFF

size: NA
J: TRBJ2-7
V: TRBV30
D: NA
DNA: TGTGCCTGGGTCAGAGATCGGGGGTCCTACGAGCAGTACTTC
CDR3: CAWVRDRGSYEQYF

size: NA
J: TRBJ2-1
V: TRBV4-3
D: NA
DNA: TGCGCCAGCAGCCAGGGCAGGGGCAATGAGCAGTTCTTC
CDR3: CASSQGRGNEQFF

size: NA
J: TRBJ1-2
V: TRBV6-5
D: NA
DNA: TGTGCCAGCAGTTACTCTGGCCAGGTGAGCGGCTACACCTTC
CDR3: CASSYSGQVSGYTF

size: NA
J: TRBJ2-7
V: TRBV7-6
D: NA
DNA: TGTGCCAGCAGCTTAGCCCCGGGGGACTCCTACGAGCAGTACTTC
CDR3: CASSLAPGDSYEQYF

size: NA
J: TRBJ1-2
V: TRBV2
D: NA
DNA: TGTGCCAGCAGTGAAGCCGGTCGGGGTTTCGGCTATGGCTACACCTTC
CDR3: CASSEAGRGFGYGYTF

size: NA
J: TRBJ1-2
V: TRBV6-5
D: NA
DNA: TGTGCCAGCAGTTCAGGACAGATTTATGGCTACACCTTC
CDR3: CASSSGQIYGYTF

size: NA
J: TRBJ2-2
V: TRBV5-4
D: NA
DNA: TGTGCCAGCAGTGTTAACCAGGGAAGTACCGGGGAGCTGTTTTTT
CDR3: CASSVNQGSTGELFF

size: NA
J: TRBJ2-3
V: TRBV5-1
D: NA
DNA: TGCGCCAGCAGCTGGGGGACATCCCGGGGAGATACGCAGTATTTT
CDR3: CASSWGTSRGDTQYF

size: NA
J: TRBJ1-2
V: TRBV5-1
D: TRBD1
DNA: TGCGCCAGCAGCCACATGGGACAGAACTATGGCTACACCTTC
CDR3: CASSHMGQNYGYTF

size: NA
J: TRBJ2-7
V: TRBV18
D: TRBD1
DNA: TGTGCCAGCTCACCTGTCGGACAGGAGGCCTACGAGCAGTACTTC
CDR3: CASSPVGQEAYEQYF

size: once
J: TRBJ1-2
V: TRBV3-1/TRBV3-2
D: NA
DNA: TGTGCCAGCAGCCAAGATGTGTATGGAACAGATGGCTACACCTTC
CDR3: CASSQDVYGTDGYTF

size: few
J: TRBJ2-2
V: TRBV20-1
D: NA
DNA: TGCAGTGCTAGTACAGGGTATGGCGGGGAGCTGTTTTTT
CDR3: CSASTGYGGELFF

size: NA
J: TRBJ2-5
V: TRBV7-2
D: TRBD2
DNA: TGTGCCAGCAGCGTCGCGGGGGGGTGGGAGACCCAGTACTTC
CDR3: CASSVAGGWETQYF

size: NA
J: TRBJ1-2
V: TRBV10-1
D: TRBD1
DNA: TGCGCCAGCAGGACCTTAGACGGACAGGCTCTTATGTCCTATGGCTACACCTTC
CDR3: CASRTLDGQALMSYGYTF

size: once
J: TRBJ2-5
V: TRBV7-7
D: TRBD2
DNA: TGTGCCAGCAGCTTAAGTCCAGCGGGAGAAGAGACCCAGTACTTC
CDR3: CASSLSPAGEETQYF

size: NA
J: TRBJ2-3
V: TRBV28
D: TRBD2
DNA: TGTGCCAGCAGCCGCCTGGGAGGCGGGAGGGTTGACGATACGCAGTATTTT
CDR3: CASSRLGGGRVDDTQYF

size: few
J: TRBJ2-1
V: TRBV9
D: TRBD1
DNA: TGTGCCAGCAGCCGTAACCCCCCGGGACAGTCCTACAATGAGCAGTTCTTC
CDR3: CASSRNPPGQSYNEQFF

size: NA
J: TRBJ2-1
V: TRBV19
D: NA
DNA: TGTGCCAGTAGTATTCAGGTGGCGGACTGGTTGGGCCGGCAGTTCTTC
CDR3: CASSIQVADWLGRQFF

size: NA
J: TRBJ1-1
V: TRBV7-3
D: NA
DNA: TGTGCCAGCAGCTACACATCGAACACTGAAGCTTTCTTT
CDR3: CASSYTSNTEAFF

size: NA
J: TRBJ2-7
V: TRBV5-1
D: NA
DNA: TGCGCCAGCAGCCGGGGATCCTACGAGCAGTACTTC
CDR3: CASSRGSYEQYF

size: NA
J: TRBJ2-1
V: TRBV5-1
D: TRBD1
DNA: TGCGCCAGCAGCTTGGCCGGGACAGTAGAGCAGTTCTTC
CDR3: CASSLAGTVEQFF

size: NA
J: TRBJ2-1
V: TRBV7-3
D: TRBD1
DNA: TGTGCCAGCAGTCACGGGACAGCCAATGAGCAGTTCTTC
CDR3: CASSHGTANEQFF

size: NA
J: TRBJ2-2
V: TRBV19
D: NA
DNA: TGTGCCAGTAGTATTTCAGGGCAGGGAAGAATAGCCGGGGAGCTGTTTTTT
CDR3: CASSISGQGRIAGELFF

size: NA
J: TRBJ1-1
V: TRBV19
D: NA
DNA: TGTGCCAGTAGTGACAGAGTCCAAGCTTTCTTT
CDR3: CASSDRVQAFF

size: few
J: TRBJ1-2
V: TRBV5-6
D: NA
DNA: TGTGCCAGCAGCTTTACAGGCGCCTACTATGGCTACACCTTC
CDR3: CASSFTGAYYGYTF

size: NA
J: TRBJ1-2
V: TRBV11-2
D: TRBD1
DNA: TGTGCCAGCAGCTCCCCTAGGACAGGGAACTATGGCTACACCTTC
CDR3: CASSSPRTGNYGYTF

size: NA
J: TRBJ2-3
V: TRBV12-3/TRBV12-4
D: NA
DNA: TGTGCCAGCAGTCTGACAGATACGCAGTATTTT
CDR3: CASSLTDTQYF

size: NA
J: TRBJ1-3
V: TRBV9
D: NA
DNA: TGTGCCAGCAGCGCACAGGGTTCGGCCTCTGGAAACACCATATATTTT
CDR3: CASSAQGSASGNTIYF

size: NA
J: TRBJ2-7
V: TRBV6-2/TRBV6-3
D: NA
DNA: TGTGCCAGCAGTTTTACTAGCTACGAGCAGTACTTC
CDR3: CASSFTSYEQYF

size: NA
J: TRBJ2-3
V: TRBV5-1
D: TRBD1
DNA: TGCGCCAGCAGCAGGGGGCCGAGCACAGATACGCAGTATTTT
CDR3: CASSRGPSTDTQYF

size: NA
J: TRBJ2-3
V: TRBV5-1
D: NA
DNA: TGCGCCAGCAGCTTGGCCGTCGGGTCTAGCACAGATACGCAGTATTTT
CDR3: CASSLAVGSSTDTQYF

size: NA
J: TRBJ2-3
V: TRBV11-3
D: TRBD1
DNA: TGTGCCAGCAGCTTAGATCTTCCGGGACAGGGATCAGATACGCAGTATTTT
CDR3: CASSLDLPGQGSDTQYF

size: NA
J: TRBJ2-2
V: TRBV3-1/TRBV3-2
D: NA
DNA: TGTGCCAGCAGCCCCCTTAAATTTGGGGGCAGAAACACCGGGGAGCTGTTTTTT
CDR3: CASSPLKFGGRNTGELFF

size: NA
J: TRBJ1-2
V: TRBV2
D: NA
DNA: TGTGCCAGCAGTGAAGCGCTGAGGCTCGGCTACACCTTC
CDR3: CASSEALRLGYTF

size: NA
J: TRBJ1-4
V: TRBV7-9
D: TRBD1
DNA: TGTGCCAGCAGGGAGACAGGGGCAACTAATGAAAAACTGTTTTTT
CDR3: CASRETGATNEKLFF

size: NA
J: TRBJ2-3
V: TRBV24-1
D: TRBD2
DNA: TGTGCCACCAGTGATAAGGCGGGAGGGATCTCAAATACGCAGTATTTT
CDR3: CATSDKAGGISNTQYF

size: NA
J: TRBJ2-5
V: TRBV19
D: TRBD1
DNA: TGTGCCAGTAGTCCCTGGGACAGGGATTTCCCAGAGACCCAGTACTTC
CDR3: CASSPWDRDFPETQYF

size: NA
J: TRBJ1-2
V: TRBV10-1
D: NA
DNA: TGCGCCAGCAGTGACCAAGGGACTCGGGGGGGCTACACCTTC
CDR3: CASSDQGTRGGYTF